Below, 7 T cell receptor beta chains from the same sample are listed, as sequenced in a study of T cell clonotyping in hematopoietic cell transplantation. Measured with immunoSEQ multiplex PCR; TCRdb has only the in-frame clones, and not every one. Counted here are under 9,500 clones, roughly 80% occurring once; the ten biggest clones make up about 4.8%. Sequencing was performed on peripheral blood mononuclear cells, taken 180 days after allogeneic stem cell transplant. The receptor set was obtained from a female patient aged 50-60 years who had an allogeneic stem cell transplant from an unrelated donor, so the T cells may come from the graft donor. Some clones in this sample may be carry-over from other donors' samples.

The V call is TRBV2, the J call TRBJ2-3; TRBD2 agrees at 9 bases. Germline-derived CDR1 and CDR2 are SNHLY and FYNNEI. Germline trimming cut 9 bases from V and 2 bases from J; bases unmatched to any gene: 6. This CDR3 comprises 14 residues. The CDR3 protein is CASLAGDLTDTQYF. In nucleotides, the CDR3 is TGTGCCAGTTTAGCGGGGGACCTCACAGATACGCAGTATTTT.

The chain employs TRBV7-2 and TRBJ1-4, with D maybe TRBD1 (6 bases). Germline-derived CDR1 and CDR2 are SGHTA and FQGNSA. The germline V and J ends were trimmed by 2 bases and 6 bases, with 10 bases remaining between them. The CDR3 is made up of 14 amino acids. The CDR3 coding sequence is TGTGCCAGCAGCTTATCCGAGGGGGATGAAAAACTGTTTTTT. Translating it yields CASSLSEGDEKLFF.

CDR3 region: CSVEDSRGAGELFF. DNA for the CDR3: TGCAGCGTTGAAGATTCCAGGGGGGCCGGGGAGCTGTTTTTT. The chain is built from TRBV29-1 and TRBJ2-2; D is possibly TRBD1 (7 bases). Trimming pared 0 bases from V and 6 bases from J, leaving 11 bases between. CDR1 and CDR2 from the germline V gene are SQVTM and ANQGSEA. The CDR3 sequence is 14 residues long.

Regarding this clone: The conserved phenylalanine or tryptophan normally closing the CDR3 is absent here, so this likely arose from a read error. The CDR3 bases are TGTGCCAGCAGTCTGAGAGGGGCAGATCTGGCTTTCCTT. Its translation is CASSLRGADLAFL. The chain recombines TRBV6-5 with TRBJ1-1; possibly TRBD1 for D (5 bases). Trimming left V 5 bases short and J 11 bases short, with 18 bases between. From germline, CDR1 is MNHEY and CDR2 SVGAGI. The CDR3 spans 13 residues.

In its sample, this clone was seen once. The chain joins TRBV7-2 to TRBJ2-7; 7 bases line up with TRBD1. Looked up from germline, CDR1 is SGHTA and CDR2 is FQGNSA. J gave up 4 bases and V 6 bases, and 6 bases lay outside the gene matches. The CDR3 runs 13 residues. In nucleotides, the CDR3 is TGTGCCAGCAGGAGACAGGGTTCATACGAGCAGTACTTC. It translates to CASRRQGSYEQYF. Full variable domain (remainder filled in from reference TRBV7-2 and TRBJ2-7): GAGVSQSPSNKVTEKGKDVELRCDPISGHTALYWYRQSLGQGLEFLIYFQGNSAPDKSGLPSDRFSAERTGGSVSTLTIQRTQQEDSAVYLCASRRQGSYEQYFGPGTRLTVT.

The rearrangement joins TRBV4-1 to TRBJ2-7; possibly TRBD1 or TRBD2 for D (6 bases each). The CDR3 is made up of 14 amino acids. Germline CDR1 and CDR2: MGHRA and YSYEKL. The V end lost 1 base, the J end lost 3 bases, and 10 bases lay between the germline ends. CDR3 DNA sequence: TGCGCCAGCAGCCAAGTCGGGGGCCTCTACGAGCAGTACTTC. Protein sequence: CASSQVGGLYEQYF.

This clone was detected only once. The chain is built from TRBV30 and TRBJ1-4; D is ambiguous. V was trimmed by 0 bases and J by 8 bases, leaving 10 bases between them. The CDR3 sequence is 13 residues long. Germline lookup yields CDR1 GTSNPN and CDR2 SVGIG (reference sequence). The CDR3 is CAWSVGPREKLFF. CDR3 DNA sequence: TGTGCCTGGAGTGTAGGCCCGCGGGAAAAACTGTTTTTT.